The 23 T cell receptor beta chains listed next were all sequenced from one sample in a study of beta chain features in type 1 diabetes. The authors reverse transcribed all of the isolated RNA, so sequencing captured expressed TCRB transcripts. The method was immunoSEQ multiplex PCR; TCRdb's version includes in-frame clones alone and lacks a portion of them. This table has roughly 500,000 clones, 11% appearing once. The sequencing sample was made of naive CD4+ T cells from blood. These receptor sequences come from a woman aged 18 to 35 in good health.

This clone was seen only a few times. The V and J genes are TRBV4-3 and TRBJ2-7; 8 bases map to TRBD2. V shed 0 bases and J 3 bases; nucleotides not matched to a gene: 22. Germline loops: CDR1 LGHNA, CDR2 YSLEER. The length of the CDR3 is 21 residues. CDR3 sequence: CASSQDPGGSGSIKGRYEQYF. The DNA of the CDR3 is TGCGCCAGCAGCCAAGATCCCGGTGGCAGCGGGAGTATTAAGGGACGCTACGAGCAGTACTTC.

The chain couples TRBV7-2 to TRBJ2-3; no firm D call. Germline loops: CDR1 SGHTA, CDR2 FQGNSA. V was clipped by 1 base and J by 4 bases, with 6 bases between them. This CDR3 has 13 residues. DNA of the CDR3: TGTGCCAGCAGCTTAGTTTTTGCAGATACGCAGTATTTT. This sequence encodes CASSLVFADTQYF.

This clone has more than one count but fewer than ten. V is TRBV7-9 and J is TRBJ2-3; D may be TRBD2 (6 bases). The germline V and J ends were trimmed by 5 bases and 4 bases, with 22 bases remaining between them. Germline assignment: CDR1 SEHNR and CDR2 FQNEAQ (reference sequence). The CDR3 runs 17 residues. The CDR3 reads CASSPDFGRGGADTQYF. CDR3 DNA: TGTGCCAGCAGCCCCGATTTTGGAAGGGGAGGTGCAGATACGCAGTATTTT.

This clone was seen more than once but under ten times. The chain is built from TRBV29-1 and TRBJ1-3, with 12 bases aligning to TRBD1. The V and J ends lost 4 bases and 7 bases, in that order; junction bases with no gene match: 5. Germline values: CDR1 SQVTM, CDR2 ANQGSEA. The length of the CDR3 is 14 residues. Written as DNA, the CDR3 is TGCAGCGTTGGTGGGGACAGGGGGCAGAACACCATATATTTT. This codes for CSVGGDRGQNTIYF.

The V call is TRBV18, the J call TRBJ2-5; D remains unclear. The V and J ends lost 5 bases and 1 base respectively, with 11 bases between them. Germline-derived CDR1 and CDR2 are KGHSH and LQKENI. This CDR3 has 14 residues. The CDR3 spells CASSERSRQETQYF. The CDR3 DNA reads TGTGCCAGCTCAGAACGGTCCCGCCAAGAGACCCAGTACTTC.

The table lists this clone with a few counts. The CDR3 DNA reads TGTGCCAGCAGCCCCGGACAGGGGGCGCCTGGGGCCAACGTCCTGACTTTC. Its protein product is CASSPGQGAPGANVLTF. The chain carries TRBV7-3 and TRBJ2-6, with 11 nucleotides matching TRBD1. The J segment lost 2 bases and the V segment lost 5 bases, leaving 5 bases of the junction unmatched. The V gene's germline CDR1 is SGHTA and CDR2 FQGTGA. The CDR3 length is 17 residues.

The DNA of the CDR3 is TGTGCCAGCACATGGGACGTTCGAGGGGACTACGAGCAGTACTTC. Protein: CASTWDVRGDYEQYF. V usage is TRBV18 and J usage is TRBJ2-7, with D perhaps matching TRBD1 or TRBD2 (5 bases each). V was clipped by 8 bases and J by 3 bases, with 20 bases between them. From germline, CDR1 is KGHSH and CDR2 LQKENI. This CDR3 is built from 15 residues. Using reference TRBV18 and TRBJ2-7 for the parts outside the CDR3, the full variable domain is NAGVMQNPRHLVRRRGQEARLRCSPMKGHSHVYWYRQLPEEGLKFMVYLQKENIIDESGMPKERFSAEFPKEGPSILRIQQVVRGDSAAYFCASTWDVRGDYEQYFGPGTRLTVT.

This chain links TRBV7-8 with TRBJ2-5; 12 bases match TRBD1. V shed 4 bases and J 5 bases; nucleotides not matched to a gene: 14. The CDR3 is 18 amino acids. Germline V gene lookup returns CDR1 SGHVS and CDR2 FQNEAQ. DNA of the CDR3: TGTGCCAGCAGCTGGTCGGGACAGGGGGACAGGGGGCTTGAGACCCAGTACTTC. Translating it yields CASSWSGQGDRGLETQYF.

The sample holds a few counts of this clone. The CDR3 loop is CASSQDLGTGGVTDTQYF. The CDR3 coding sequence is TGCGCCAGCAGCCAAGATCTGGGCACAGGGGGTGTAACAGATACGCAGTATTTT. The J gene is TRBJ2-3, the V gene TRBV4-3; 8 bases map to TRBD1. The germline V gene encodes CDR1 LGHNA and CDR2 YSLEER. This CDR3 is 18 amino acids long. V lost 0 bases and J lost 3; bases outside the gene matches: 11.

The V call is TRBV4-1, the J call TRBJ2-1; 9 bases line up with TRBD2. From germline, CDR1 is MGHRA and CDR2 YSYEKL. This CDR3 is 16 amino acids long. J gave up 6 bases and V 3 bases, and 9 bases lay outside the gene matches. CDR3 sequence: CASSHLTSGTPNEQFF. The CDR3 DNA sequence: TGCGCCAGCAGCCACCTGACTAGCGGTACCCCCAATGAGCAGTTCTTC.

The V and J genes are TRBV11-2 and TRBJ2-3; no clear D gene. The CDR3 is made up of 13 amino acids. Trimming pared 4 bases from V and 8 bases from J, leaving 13 bases between. Germline V gene lookup returns CDR1 SGHAT and CDR2 FQNNGV. Here the CDR3 DNA reads TGTGCCAGCAGCTCATTTCACCGGGTTACGCAGTATTTT. Translating it yields CASSSFHRVTQYF.

The chain carries TRBV27 and TRBJ2-5, with 9 bases aligning to TRBD1. Losses at the gene ends were 2 bases for V and 2 bases for J; bases not matched to a gene: 3. Per the germline V gene, CDR1 is MNHEY and CDR2 is SMNVEV (reference sequence). The CDR3 spans 15 residues. The CDR3 DNA follows: TGTGCCAGCAGTTTACGGACAGGGGATCAAGAGACCCAGTACTTC. Its translation is CASSLRTGDQETQYF.

This clone was detected a few times. The chain joins TRBV7-2 to TRBJ2-5; D is unclear. CDR3 length equals 13 residues. Germline CDR1 reads SGHTA; CDR2 reads FQGNSA. V was shortened by 5 bases and J by 1 base, with 8 bases between the two germline ends. The CDR3 region is CASSGNGQETQYF. The CDR3 coding sequence is TGTGCCAGCAGCGGGAACGGCCAAGAGACCCAGTACTTC.

This clone was seen only a few times. The genes are TRBV4-2 and TRBJ2-5; D unclear. Germline loops: CDR1 LGHNA, CDR2 YNFKEQ. The CDR3 is 13 amino acids. The ends were cut back, 3 bases at V and 5 bases at J, with 10 bases in the middle. The CDR3 sequence is CASSQGVSETQYF. In nucleotides, the CDR3 is TGTGCCAGCAGCCAGGGCGTGTCGGAGACCCAGTACTTC.

The gene calls are TRBV29-1 and TRBJ2-1; TRBD2 matches 9 bases. With V trimmed by 7 bases and J by 8 bases, 15 bases remained unmatched. The CDR3 totals 15 residues. Germline values: CDR1 SQVTM, CDR2 ANQGSEA. The CDR3 region has the DNA TGCAGCGGGAGTCTGGGACTAGCAAGTTGGTATGAGCAGTTCTTC. Residues: CSGSLGLASWYEQFF.

This sequence joins TRBV27 and TRBJ1-1; D perhaps matches TRBD1 (6 bases). CDR1 and CDR2 from the germline V gene are MNHEY and SMNVEV (reference sequence). V lost 8 bases and J lost 1, with 14 bases in between. The CDR3 is made up of 14 amino acids. The CDR3 DNA sequence: TGTGCCAGCCGAGCGCAGGGGCAGAACACTGAAGCTTTCTTT. Translated: CASRAQGQNTEAFF.

The V call is TRBV5-1, the J call TRBJ2-1; 8 bases line up with TRBD1. V was pared by 6 bases and J by 3 bases, with 5 bases of the junction left unmatched. The CDR3 loop spans 14 amino acids. Germline CDR1 SGHRS, CDR2 YFSETQ. This CDR3 is CASTSTGDYNEQFF. The CDR3 bases are TGCGCCAGCACATCGACAGGGGACTACAATGAGCAGTTCTTC.

The chain recombines TRBV5-1 with TRBJ2-1; D gene ambiguous. The V and J ends lost 0 bases and 1 base respectively, with 8 bases between them. The CDR3 spans 15 residues. Germline CDR1 reads SGHRS; CDR2 reads YFSETQ. The CDR3 loop reads CASSLVPESYNEQFF. The DNA of the CDR3 is TGCGCCAGCAGCTTGGTTCCAGAATCCTACAATGAGCAGTTCTTC.

The rearrangement uses TRBV2 and TRBJ2-6, with D possibly TRBD1 on 6 matching bases. The germline V gene has CDR1 SNHLY and CDR2 FYNNEI. V was shortened by 6 bases and J by 0 bases, with 15 bases between the two germline ends. This CDR3 has 17 amino acids. The chain's CDR3 is CASRGSDRNSGANVLTF. CDR3 DNA sequence: TGTGCCAGCAGAGGAAGTGACAGGAACTCTGGGGCCAACGTCCTGACTTTC.

The chain is built from TRBV14 and TRBJ1-1; D remains unclear. V lost 1 base, J lost 1 base, and 10 bases lay in between. This CDR3 has 15 residues. CDR1 is SGHDN and CDR2 is FVKESK in the germline V gene. The CDR3 reads CASSQVSLPNTEAFF. Written as DNA, the CDR3 is TGTGCCAGCAGCCAAGTATCGCTCCCGAACACTGAAGCTTTCTTT.

This clone appeared a few times. The CDR3 spells CASSATTGTGTFFHGYTF. The CDR3 DNA follows: TGTGCCAGCAGCGCGACGACCGGGACAGGGACTTTTTTTCATGGCTACACCTTC. V is TRBV9 and J is TRBJ1-2, with 9 nucleotides matching TRBD1. Trimming took 3 bases from V and 6 from J; bases not matched to a gene: 18. Germline-derived CDR1 and CDR2 are SGDLS and YYNGEE. CDR3 length equals 18 residues. The whole variable domain, filled in from reference TRBV9 and TRBJ1-2, reads DSGVTQTPKHLITATGQRVTLRCSPRSGDLSVYWYQQSLDQGLQFLIQYYNGEERAKGNILERFSAQQFPDLHSELNLSSLELGDSALYFCASSATTGTGTFFHGYTFGSGTRLTVV.

The chain is built from TRBV14 and TRBJ2-5; D is unresolved. CDR1 and CDR2 (germline): SGHDN, FVKESK. With 1 base removed from V and 4 bases from J, the gap between germline ends came to 7 bases. There are 13 residues in the CDR3. The CDR3 DNA sequence: TGTGCCAGCAGCCAAGGGGTGTTAGAGACCCAGTACTTC. Translated, it gives CASSQGVLETQYF.

CDR3 in amino acids: CASRLAGGIYEQFF. In DNA, the CDR3 is TGTGCCAGCAGACTAGCGGGGGGTATTTATGAGCAGTTCTTC. J is TRBJ2-1 and V is TRBV6-6; 12 nucleotides agree with TRBD2. In germline, CDR1 is MNHNY, CDR2 SVGAGI (reference sequence). CDR3 length: 14 amino acids. J gave up 8 bases and V 6 bases, and 5 bases lay outside the gene matches.